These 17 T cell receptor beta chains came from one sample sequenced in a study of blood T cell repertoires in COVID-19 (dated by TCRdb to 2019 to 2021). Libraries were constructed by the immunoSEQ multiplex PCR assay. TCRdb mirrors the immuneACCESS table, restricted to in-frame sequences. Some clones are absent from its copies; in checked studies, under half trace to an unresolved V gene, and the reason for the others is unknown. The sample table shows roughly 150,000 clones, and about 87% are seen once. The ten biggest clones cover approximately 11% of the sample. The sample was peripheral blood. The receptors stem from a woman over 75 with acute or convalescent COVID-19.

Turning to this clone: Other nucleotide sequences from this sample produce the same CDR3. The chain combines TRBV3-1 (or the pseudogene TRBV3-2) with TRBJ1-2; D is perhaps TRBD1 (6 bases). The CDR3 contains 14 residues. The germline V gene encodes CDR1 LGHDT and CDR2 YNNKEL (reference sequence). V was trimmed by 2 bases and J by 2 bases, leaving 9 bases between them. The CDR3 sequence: CASSQKQGNYGYTF. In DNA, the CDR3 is TGTGCCAGCAGCCAAAAACAGGGCAACTATGGCTACACCTTC.

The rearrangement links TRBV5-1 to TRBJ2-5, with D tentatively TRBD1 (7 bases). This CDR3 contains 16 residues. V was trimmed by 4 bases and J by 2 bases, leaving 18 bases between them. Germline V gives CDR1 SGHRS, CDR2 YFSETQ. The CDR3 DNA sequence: TGCGCCAGCAGCGCCGGCGGGCAGGGGGGACAAGAGACCCAGTACTTC. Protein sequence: CASSAGGQGGQETQYF.

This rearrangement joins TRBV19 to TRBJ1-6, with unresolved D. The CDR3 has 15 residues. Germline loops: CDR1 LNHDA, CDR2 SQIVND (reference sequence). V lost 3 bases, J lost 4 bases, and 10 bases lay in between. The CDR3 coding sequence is TGTGCCAGTAGTATCGCCGGGTCTTATAATTCACCCCTCCACTTT. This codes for CASSIAGSYNSPLHF.

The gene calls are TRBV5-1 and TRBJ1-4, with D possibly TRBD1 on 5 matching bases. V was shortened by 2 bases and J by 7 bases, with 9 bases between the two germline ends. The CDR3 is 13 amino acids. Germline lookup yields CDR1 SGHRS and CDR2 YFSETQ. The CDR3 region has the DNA TGCGCCAGCAGCTTCGCAGGGCGTGAAAAACTGTTTTTT. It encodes CASSFAGREKLFF. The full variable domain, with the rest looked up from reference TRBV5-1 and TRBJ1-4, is KAGVTQTPRYLIKTRGQQVTLSCSPISGHRSVSWYQQTPGQGLQFLFEYFSETQRNKGNFPGRFSGRQFSNSRSEMNVSTLELGDSALYLCASSFAGREKLFFGSGTQLSVL.

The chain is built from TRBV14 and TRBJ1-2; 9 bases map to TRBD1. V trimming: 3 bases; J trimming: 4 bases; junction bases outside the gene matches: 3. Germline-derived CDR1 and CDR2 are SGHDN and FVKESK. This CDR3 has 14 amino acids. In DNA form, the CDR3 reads TGTGCCAGCAGCCAGGGGGGACAGGGCTATGGCTACACCTTC. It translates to CASSQGGQGYGYTF.

The CDR3 sequence is CASSRNSGNTGELFF. The DNA of the CDR3 is TGTGCCAGCAGTCGAAATAGCGGGAACACCGGGGAGCTGTTTTTT. V usage is TRBV2 and J usage is TRBJ2-2; TRBD2 is a possible D gene (6 bases). The CDR3 is made up of 15 amino acids. Germline values: CDR1 SNHLY, CDR2 FYNNEI. V dropped 5 bases and J dropped 1 base, with 11 bases sitting between them. The full variable domain, with the rest looked up from reference TRBV2 and TRBJ2-2, is EPEVTQTPSHQVTQMGQEVILRCVPISNHLYFYWYRQILGQKVEFLVSFYNNEISEKSEIFDDQFSVERPDGSNFTLKIRSTKLEDSAMYFCASSRNSGNTGELFFGEGSRLTVL.

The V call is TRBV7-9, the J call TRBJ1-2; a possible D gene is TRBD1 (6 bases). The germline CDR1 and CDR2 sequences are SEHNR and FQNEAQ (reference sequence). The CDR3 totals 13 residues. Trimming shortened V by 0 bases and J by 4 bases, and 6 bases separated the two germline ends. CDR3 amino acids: CASSLATGYGYTF. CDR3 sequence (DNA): TGTGCCAGCAGCTTAGCGACAGGCTATGGCTACACCTTC.

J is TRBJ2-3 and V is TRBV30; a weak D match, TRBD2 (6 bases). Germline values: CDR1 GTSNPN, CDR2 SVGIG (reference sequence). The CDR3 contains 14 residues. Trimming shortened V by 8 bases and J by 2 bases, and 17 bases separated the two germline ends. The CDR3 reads CARSLGGDTDTQYF. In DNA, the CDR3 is TGTGCCAGGTCTCTGGGCGGGGACACAGATACGCAGTATTTT.

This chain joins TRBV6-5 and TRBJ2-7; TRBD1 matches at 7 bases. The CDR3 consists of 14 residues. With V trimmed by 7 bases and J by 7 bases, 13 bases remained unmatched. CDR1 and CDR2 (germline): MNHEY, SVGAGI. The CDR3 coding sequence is TGTGCCAGCATCCCCACTGGCAGGGGGTATGAGCAGTACTTC. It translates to CASIPTGRGYEQYF.

Written as DNA, the CDR3 is TGTGCCTGGAGTGGCGGGTTTGGCTACACCTTC. This codes for CAWSGGFGYTF. This rearrangement joins TRBV30 to TRBJ1-2; D is ambiguous. Trimming removed 1 base at V and 7 bases at J, with 7 bases between. There are 11 residues in the CDR3. Germline V gene data show CDR1 as GTSNPN and CDR2 as SVGIG (reference sequence).

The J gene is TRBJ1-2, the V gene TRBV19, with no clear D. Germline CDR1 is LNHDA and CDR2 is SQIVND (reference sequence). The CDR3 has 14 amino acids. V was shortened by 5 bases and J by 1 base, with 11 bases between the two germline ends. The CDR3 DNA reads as TGTGCCAGTAGTCTCCAGAGGAGTAACTATGGCTACACCTTC. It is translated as CASSLQRSNYGYTF.

This CDR3 reads CASSLGLAGLDTQYF. The CDR3 nucleotides are TGTGCCAGCAGCTTAGGTCTAGCGGGGCTCGATACGCAGTATTTT. The chain carries TRBV7-9 and TRBJ2-3; TRBD2 matches at 9 bases. Germline V gives CDR1 SEHNR, CDR2 FQNEAQ (reference sequence). V shed 1 base and J 6 bases; nucleotides not matched to a gene: 5. The length of the CDR3 is 15 residues.

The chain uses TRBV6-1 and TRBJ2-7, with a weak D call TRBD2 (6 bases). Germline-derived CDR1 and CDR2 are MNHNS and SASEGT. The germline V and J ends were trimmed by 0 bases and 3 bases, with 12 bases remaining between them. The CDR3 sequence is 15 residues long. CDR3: CASSEAGLPLYEQYF. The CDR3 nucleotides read TGTGCCAGCAGTGAAGCCGGACTACCTCTCTACGAGCAGTACTTC.

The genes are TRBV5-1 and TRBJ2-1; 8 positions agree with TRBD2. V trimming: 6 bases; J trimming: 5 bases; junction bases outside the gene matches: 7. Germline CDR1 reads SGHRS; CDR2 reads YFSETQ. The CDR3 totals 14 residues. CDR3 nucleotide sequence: TGCGCCAGCAAAGCGGGGGCCGGAAACAATGAGCAGTTCTTC. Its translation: CASKAGAGNNEQFF.

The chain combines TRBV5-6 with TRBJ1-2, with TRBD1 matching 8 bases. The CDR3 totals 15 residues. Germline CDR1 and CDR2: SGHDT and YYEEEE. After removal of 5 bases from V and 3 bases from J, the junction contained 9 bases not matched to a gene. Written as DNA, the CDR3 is TGTGCCAGCAGTCTGAGGACAGGGTATGACTATGGCTACACCTTC. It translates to CASSLRTGYDYGYTF. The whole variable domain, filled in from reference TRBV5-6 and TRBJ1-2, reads DAGVTQSPTHLIKTRGQQVTLRCSPKSGHDTVSWYQQALGQGPQFIFQYYEEEERQRGNFPDRFSGHQFPNYSSELNVNALLLGDSALYLCASSLRTGYDYGYTFGSGTRLTVV.

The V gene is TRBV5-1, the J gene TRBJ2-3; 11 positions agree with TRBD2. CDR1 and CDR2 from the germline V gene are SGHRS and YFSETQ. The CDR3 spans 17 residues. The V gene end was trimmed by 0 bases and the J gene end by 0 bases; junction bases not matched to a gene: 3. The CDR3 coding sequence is TGCGCCAGCAGCTTGGGTGTAGCGGGGGGGAGCACAGATACGCAGTATTTT. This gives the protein CASSLGVAGGSTDTQYF.

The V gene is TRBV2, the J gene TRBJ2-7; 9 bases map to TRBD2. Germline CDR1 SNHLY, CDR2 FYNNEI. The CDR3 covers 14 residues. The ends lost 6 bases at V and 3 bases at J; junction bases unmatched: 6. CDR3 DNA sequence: TGTGCCAGCAGGCCGGAGCGGGGGGTCTACGAGCAGTACTTC. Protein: CASRPERGVYEQYF.